These 10 T cell receptor beta chains share one sample of origin, sequenced in a study of T cells after posttransplantation cyclophosphamide. Profiled with immunoSEQ multiplex PCR; TCRdb holds only in-frame clones, not every one. The sample lists 21,000 or so clones, approximately 86% occurring once. Control samples came 1 year after myeloablative marrow transplants with methotrexate plus calcineurin inhibitor. Here the sequenced sample was PBMCs, taken 362 days after allogeneic stem cell transplant with calcineurin inhibitor and methotrexate. These receptors were obtained from a female patient aged 25-40 years who received an allogeneic stem cell transplant from an unrelated donor, was CMV-positive, and had acute and chronic GVHD. Some T cells may originate from the graft donor.

The chain has TRBV29-1 and TRBJ2-1; a weak D match, TRBD1 (5 bases). There are 12 residues in the CDR3. Trimming stripped 2 bases from V and 9 bases from J, with 11 bases between. Germline V gene lookup returns CDR1 SQVTM and CDR2 ANQGSEA. The CDR3 DNA sequence: TGCAGCGTTGAAAAGGACACCTTTGAGCAGTTCTTC. Its translation is CSVEKDTFEQFF.

The rearrangement uses TRBV10-3 and TRBJ2-1, with 7 bases identical to TRBD1. J was trimmed by 8 bases and V by 4 bases; bases with no gene match: 8. Germline-derived CDR1 and CDR2 are ENHRY and SYGVKD. This CDR3 region has 14 residues. For the CDR3, the DNA is TGTGCCATCAGTGGACAGGGTATGCTCGATGAGCAGTTCTTC. Amino acid sequence: CAISGQGMLDEQFF.

The count of this clone is one. This chain connects TRBV14 to TRBJ2-2, with no clear D. Trimming removed 7 bases from V and 1 base from J, with 7 bases in between. The length of the CDR3 is 13 residues. Germline CDR1 is SGHDN and CDR2 is FVKESK. In DNA form, the CDR3 reads TGTGCCAGCACGGTCGAGAACACCGGGGAGCTGTTTTTT. Its protein is CASTVENTGELFF.

CDR3: CASSFKGWAYNEQFF. DNA for the CDR3: TGTGCCAGCAGCTTCAAGGGGTGGGCGTACAATGAGCAGTTCTTC. This chain connects TRBV5-8 to TRBJ2-1; D is perhaps TRBD1 (5 bases). The length of the CDR3 is 15 residues. Trimming shortened V by 2 bases and J by 4 bases, and 13 bases separated the two germline ends. Germline CDR1 SGHTS, CDR2 YDEGEE. The full variable domain, completed using reference TRBV5-8 and TRBJ2-1, is EAGVTQSPTHLIKTRGQQATLRCSPISGHTSVYWYQQALGLGLQFLLWYDEGEERNRGNFPPRFSGRQFPNYSSELNVNALELEDSALYLCASSFKGWAYNEQFFGPGTRLTVL.

The chain links TRBV5-1 to TRBJ1-1; D is unresolved. CDR1 and CDR2 from the germline V gene are SGHRS and YFSETQ. V lost 0 bases to trimming and J lost 4 bases, with 16 bases between them. The CDR3 length is 16 residues. CDR3 sequence reads: CASSLGPRGLSTEAFF. CDR3 coding DNA: TGCGCCAGCAGCTTGGGCCCGCGGGGATTGAGCACTGAAGCTTTCTTT.

The CDR3 DNA reads TGTGCCAGTAGTAAAATCCGGGACAGGGAATCACCCCTCCACTTT. As protein: CASSKIRDRESPLHF. The chain is built from TRBV19 and TRBJ1-6; TRBD1 matches at 9 bases. V dropped 4 bases and J dropped 10; count of bases not matched to a gene: 8. This CDR3 spans 15 amino acids. CDR1 LNHDA and CDR2 SQIVND come from the germline V gene (reference sequence). The complete variable domain, with remaining parts taken from reference TRBV19 and TRBJ1-6, reads DGGITQSPKYLFRKEGQNVTLSCEQNLNHDAMYWYRQDPGQGLRLIYYSQIVNDFQKGDIAEGYSVSREKKESFPLTVTSAQKNPTAFYLCASSKIRDRESPLHFGNGTRLTVT.

This chain connects TRBV7-9 to TRBJ2-5, with TRBD2 as a possible D gene (6 bases). The CDR3 has 15 residues. Germline CDR1 and CDR2: SEHNR and FQNEAQ (reference sequence). Trimming removed 3 bases at V and 1 base at J, with 12 bases between. CDR3 sequence (DNA): TGTGCCAGCAGCTTTGGCGGGGTCCTCCAAGAGACCCAGTACTTC. Its protein is CASSFGGVLQETQYF.

This chain joins TRBV2 and TRBJ2-1, with TRBD2 matching over 9 bases. This CDR3 spans 18 amino acids. Germline lookup yields CDR1 SNHLY and CDR2 FYNNEI. The V segment lost 5 bases and the J segment 5 bases; nucleotides outside the gene matches: 16. CDR3 sequence (DNA): TGTGCCAGCAGTCCATTCCGCCCTCTAGCGGGATTCGACAATGAGCAGTTCTTC. Residues: CASSPFRPLAGFDNEQFF.

This chain uses TRBV11-3 with TRBJ2-1; D possibly corresponds to TRBD2 (6 bases). CDR3 length: 13 amino acids. Deletions cut 4 bases from V and 7 bases from J, with 11 bases between. Germline CDR1 SGHNT, CDR2 YENEEA. CDR3 in amino acids: CASSWDFRNEQFF. The CDR3 region has the DNA TGTGCCAGCAGCTGGGACTTTAGAAATGAGCAGTTCTTC.

This clone was seen only once. CDR3 loop: CASTAGGLETEAFF. CDR3 nucleotides: TGTGCCAGCACCGCGGGGGGGCTGGAAACTGAAGCTTTCTTT. V and J are TRBV27 and TRBJ1-1; the D gene is possibly TRBD1 (6 bases). Trimming took 7 bases from V and 5 from J, leaving 17 bases between them. Germline CDR1 and CDR2: MNHEY and SMNVEV (reference sequence). The CDR3 runs to 14 residues.